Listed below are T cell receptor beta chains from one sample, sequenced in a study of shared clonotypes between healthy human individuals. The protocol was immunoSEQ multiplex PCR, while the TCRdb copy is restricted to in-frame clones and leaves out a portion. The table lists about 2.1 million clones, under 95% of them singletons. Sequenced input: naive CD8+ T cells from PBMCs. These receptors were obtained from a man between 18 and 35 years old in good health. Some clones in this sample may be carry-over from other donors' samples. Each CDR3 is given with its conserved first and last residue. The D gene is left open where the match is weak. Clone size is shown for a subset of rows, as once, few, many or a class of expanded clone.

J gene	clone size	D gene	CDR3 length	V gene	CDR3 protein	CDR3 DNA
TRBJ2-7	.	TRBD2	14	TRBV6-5	CASTGTSGPYEQYF	TGTGCCAGCACCGGGACTAGCGGCCCCTACGAGCAGTACTTC
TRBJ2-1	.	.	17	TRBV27	CASSFTPAYSSYNEQFF	TGTGCCAGCAGTTTCACACCGGCATACAGCTCCTACAATGAGCAGTTCTTC
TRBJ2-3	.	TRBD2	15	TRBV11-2	CASSRTSVSTDTQYF	TGTGCCAGCTCCCGGACTAGCGTTAGCACAGATACGCAGTATTTT
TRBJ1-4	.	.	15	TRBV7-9	CASSLGQLGDEKLFF	TGTGCCAGCAGCTTAGGGCAGCTAGGGGATGAAAAACTGTTTTTT
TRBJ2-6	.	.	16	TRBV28	CASSLTTVSGANVLTF	TGTGCCAGCAGTTTAACCACAGTTTCTGGGGCCAACGTCCTGACTTTC
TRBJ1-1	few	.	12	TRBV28	CASSRWGTEAFF	TGTGCCAGCAGTCGATGGGGGACTGAAGCTTTCTTT
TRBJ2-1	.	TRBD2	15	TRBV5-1	CASSLTSGSYNEQFF	TGCGCCAGCAGTTTGACTAGCGGAAGTTACAATGAGCAGTTCTTC
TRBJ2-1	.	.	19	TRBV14	CASSHDGTVSGLSYNEQFF	TGTGCCAGCAGCCATGACGGGACGGTCAGCGGGCTGAGCTACAATGAGCAGTTCTTC
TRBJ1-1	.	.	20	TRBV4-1	CASSPNSGIGDRWRRTEAFF	TGCGCCAGCAGTCCAAATTCAGGGATAGGGGATAGATGGAGAAGAACTGAAGCTTTCTTT
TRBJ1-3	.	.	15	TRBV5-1	CASSSREGAGNTIYF	TGCGCCAGCAGCTCCAGGGAAGGAGCTGGAAACACCATATATTTT
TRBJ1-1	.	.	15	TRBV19	CASSMGQPLNTEAFF	TGTGCCAGTAGTATGGGGCAGCCGTTGAACACTGAAGCTTTCTTT
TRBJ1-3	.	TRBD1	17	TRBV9	CASSASGGSSPGNTIYF	TGTGCCAGCAGCGCCTCAGGGGGATCGTCACCTGGAAACACCATATATTTT
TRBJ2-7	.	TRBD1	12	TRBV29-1	CSAGTGVYEQYF	TGCAGCGCCGGGACAGGGGTCTACGAGCAGTACTTC
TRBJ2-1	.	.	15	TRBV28	CASSARGGRGNEQFF	TGTGCCAGCAGTGCGAGGGGGGGTCGAGGGAATGAGCAGTTCTTC
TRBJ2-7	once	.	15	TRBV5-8	CASSLAVGVAYEQYF	TGTGCCAGCAGCTTGGCCGTCGGGGTTGCCTACGAGCAGTACTTC
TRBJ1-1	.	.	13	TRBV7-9	CASSQPGGIEAFF	TGTGCCAGCAGCCAACCGGGGGGGATTGAAGCTTTCTTT
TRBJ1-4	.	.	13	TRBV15	CATSRGSPAELFF	TGTGCCACCAGCAGAGGCTCCCCTGCGGAACTGTTTTTT
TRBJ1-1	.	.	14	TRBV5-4	CASSPPGTNTEAFF	TGTGCCAGCAGCCCACCCGGGACAAACACTGAAGCTTTCTTT
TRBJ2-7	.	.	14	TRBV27	CASSEGVTLTEQYF	TGTGCCAGCAGTGAGGGCGTTACCCTCACCGAGCAGTACTTC
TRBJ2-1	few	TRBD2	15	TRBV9	CASSVGSGSQNEQFF	TGTGCCAGCAGCGTCGGTAGCGGGAGTCAAAATGAGCAGTTCTTC
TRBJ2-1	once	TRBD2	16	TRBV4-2	CASSPLAGGFFNEQFF	TGTGCCAGCAGCCCTCTAGCGGGAGGGTTCTTCAATGAGCAGTTCTTC
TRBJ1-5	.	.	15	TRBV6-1	CASSEGVLSNQPQHF	TGTGCCAGCAGTGAAGGGGTGCTTAGCAATCAGCCCCAGCATTTT
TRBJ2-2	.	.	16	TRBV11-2	CASSSYPGGESGELFF	TGTGCCAGCAGCTCCTATCCCGGAGGAGAGTCCGGGGAGCTGTTTTTT
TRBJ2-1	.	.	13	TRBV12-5	CASGLEQGNEQFF	TGTGCTAGTGGTTTGGAACAGGGCAATGAGCAGTTCTTC
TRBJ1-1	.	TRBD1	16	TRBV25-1	CASSDGTGVANTEAFF	TGTGCCAGCAGTGATGGGACAGGGGTCGCCAACACTGAAGCTTTCTTT
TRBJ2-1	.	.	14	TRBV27	CASSFTRGRDEQFF	TGTGCCAGCAGCTTTACGAGGGGGAGGGATGAGCAGTTCTTC
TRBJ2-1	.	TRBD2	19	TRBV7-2	CASSPGLAGGQAVYNEQFF	TGTGCCAGCAGCCCAGGACTAGCGGGAGGGCAAGCCGTGTACAATGAGCAGTTCTTC
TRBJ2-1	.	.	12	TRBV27	CASMGSYNEQFF	TGTGCCAGCATGGGTAGCTACAATGAGCAGTTCTTC
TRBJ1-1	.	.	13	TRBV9	CASSVVSGGEAFF	TGTGCCAGCAGCGTAGTTTCAGGAGGTGAAGCTTTCTTT
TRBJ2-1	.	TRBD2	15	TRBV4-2	CASSLRAGEGNEQFF	TGTGCCAGCAGCCTCCGAGCGGGGGAAGGCAATGAGCAGTTCTTC
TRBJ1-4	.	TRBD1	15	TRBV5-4	CASLYHRGRNEKLFF	TGTGCCAGCCTGTATCACAGGGGGCGAAATGAAAAACTGTTTTTT
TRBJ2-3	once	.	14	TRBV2	CATVQGFSTDTQYF	TGTGCCACAGTGCAGGGGTTTAGCACAGATACGCAGTATTTT
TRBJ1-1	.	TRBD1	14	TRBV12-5	CASGFDLDRGKSFF	TGTGCTAGTGGTTTTGACCTTGACAGGGGGAAATCTTTCTTT
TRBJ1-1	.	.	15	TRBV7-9	CASSLVWGQDTEAFF	TGTGCCAGCAGCTTAGTCTGGGGGCAAGACACTGAAGCTTTCTTT
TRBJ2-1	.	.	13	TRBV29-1	CSVVTGPSGEQFF	TGCAGCGTTGTTACGGGCCCGTCCGGTGAGCAGTTCTTC
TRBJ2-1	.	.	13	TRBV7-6	CASSSQDYNEQFF	TGTGCCAGCAGCTCCCAGGATTACAATGAGCAGTTCTTC
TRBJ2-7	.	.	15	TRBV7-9	CASSLGRGGAYEQYF	TGTGCCAGCAGCTTAGGGCGAGGGGGGGCCTACGAGCAGTACTTC
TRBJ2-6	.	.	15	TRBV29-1	CSGYDRESGANVLTF	TGCAGCGGGTACGACAGAGAGTCTGGGGCCAACGTCCTGACTTTC
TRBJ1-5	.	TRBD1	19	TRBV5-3	CARSPRTGVRRRGSQPQHF	TGTGCCAGAAGCCCTAGGACAGGGGTGAGACGACGGGGGAGTCAGCCCCAGCATTTT
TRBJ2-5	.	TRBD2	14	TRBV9	CASSSRSGEETQYF	TGTGCCAGCAGCTCCCGTAGCGGGGAAGAGACCCAGTACTTC
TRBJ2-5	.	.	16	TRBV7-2	CASSSPVGFARETQYF	TGTGCCAGCAGCTCCCCGGTGGGTTTCGCCCGGGAGACCCAGTACTTC